This T cell receptor beta chain comes out of a study of Graves' ophthalmopathy and Graves' hyperthyroidism (dated by TCRdb to the late 2010s). Concerning the study at large: Hyperthyroidism was defined as stable when no progression to ophthalmopathy occurred within 18 months of follow-up. The study used TCR beta repertoire signatures to distinguish Graves' ophthalmopathy from Graves' hyperthyroidism and to predict progression to ophthalmopathy. Once sampling was done, hyperthyroidism patients were given methimazole at a starting dose of 30 mg daily, while ophthalmopathy patients were given high-dose intravenous methylprednisolone. To explore V-J signatures distinguishing ophthalmopathy from hyperthyroidism, a discovery set of roughly 98 patients (more than 40 ophthalmopathy, 57 stable hyperthyroidism) was enrolled. In more than five hyperthyroidism patients, the T-cell repertoires found in thyroid tissue were compared with those found in blood. In total, 135 blood samples were TCR-sequenced: approximately 40 ophthalmopathy, under 85 hyperthyroidism and roughly 17 hyperthyroidism-to-ophthalmopathy patients. The independent validation cohort included approximately 19 hyperthyroidism patients plus 17 patients who later progressed from hyperthyroidism to ophthalmopathy. Results the study describes overall, beyond this receptor: Sample size was not statistically predetermined, and group allocation was not concealed from the investigators. Among expanded thyroid clonotypes with frequency above 0.001, most also showed up in blood, which suggests that blood repertoires may reflect the thyroid immune response. In cross-validation, the 13-signature model distinguished ophthalmopathy from stable hyperthyroidism with approximately 85% sensitivity and roughly 81% specificity, and in the test set the corresponding values were approximately 80% and 68%. In validation, the model predicted ophthalmopathy progression with about 71% sensitivity and 72.22% specificity; around twelve predicted patients were CT-confirmed with GO in a median of approximately 6.2 months.

The CDR3 contains 14 residues, cysteine and phenylalanine counted. Of the read, only the CDR3 DNA is kept; its 42 bases are in frame from base 1. The germline V gene specifies SGHRS as CDR1 and YFSETQ as CDR2. The hyperthyroidism patients were 18 to 65 years old and newly diagnosed, with a disease duration of less than 2 months. Patients with other autoimmune diseases, uncontrolled infections, pregnancy or lactation were excluded from the study. Clinical symptoms, serum thyroxine, TRAb, thyroid ultrasound and orbital computed tomography formed the basis of the diagnosis. Trizol reagent was used to extract the total RNA, and its quality was then checked on an Agilent 2100 Bioanalyzer. For repertoire sequencing, TCR beta CDR3 regions were amplified from RNA transcripts. The first round was an RT-PCR using HTBI primers with the Qiagen OneStep RT-PCR kit, and this first round was followed by a second-round multiplex PCR, then size selection and purification. Libraries were sequenced on an Illumina HiSeq2000 using paired-end 100 bp reads. The source study handled its data this way. SOAPnuke was used to process the reads, throwing out any read that had adapters, had uncalled bases, had a mean Phred below 15, or lacked an exact constant-primer or identifier match. High-quality paired reads were merged with COPE v1.2.5. Unique nucleotide sequences were defined as clonotypes and aligned to IMGT TRB V, D and J references using MiTCR v1.1. Only V-J combinations with frequency above 0.0001 were analysed, covering over 98% of repertoires. For each V-J combination, a TCR clonal expansion and chaos score was defined as the ratio of F50 clonal expansion to chaos observed in the TCRdist matrix. Welch's t-statistics and random forest were used to narrow the features down to roughly twelve V-J combinations, which were then fed into a naive Bayes classifier. The similarity between thyroid and blood repertoires was quantified using the Morisita-Horn index. The public sequencing data were trimmed at Q25 with fastp and processed into clonotypes with MiXCR by TCRdb, which kept only in-frame beta chains. Each CDR3 protein appears once, grouped with its most common genes and DNA. TCRdb, not the original authors, processed these V and J calls. The sample records 450,000 to 600,000 distinct CDR3 sequences, just under 40% of which are singletons. The biggest ten clones account for 3.5% to 4.5% of the sample.

To note about this clonotype: The antigen it recognizes is unknown. Given a much more abundant clone one base away, this may be a read error.

Sequencing used peripheral blood or thyroid tissue (not recorded which). This sequence uses TRBV5-1 and TRBJ2-2; a weak D assignment points to TRBD2 (5 bases agree). The TCR sequence derives from an adult man with Graves' hyperthyroidism. CDR3 sequence: CASSLESHTGEPFF. Read as DNA, the sequence is TGCGCCAGCAGCTTGGAATCCCACACCGGGGAGCCGTTTTTT.